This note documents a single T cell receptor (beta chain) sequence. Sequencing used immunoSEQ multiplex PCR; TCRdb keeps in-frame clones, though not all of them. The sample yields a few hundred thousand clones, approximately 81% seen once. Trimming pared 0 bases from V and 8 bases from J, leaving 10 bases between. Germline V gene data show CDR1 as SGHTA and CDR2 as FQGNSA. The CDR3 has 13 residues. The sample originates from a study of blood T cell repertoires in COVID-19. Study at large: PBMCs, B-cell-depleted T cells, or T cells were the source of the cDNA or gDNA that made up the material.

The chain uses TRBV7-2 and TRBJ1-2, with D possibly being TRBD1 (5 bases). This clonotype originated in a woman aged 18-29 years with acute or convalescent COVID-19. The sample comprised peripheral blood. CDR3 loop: CASSLAGEGGYTF. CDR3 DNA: TGTGCCAGCAGCTTAGCAGGGGAAGGCGGCTACACCTTC.